The present T cell receptor beta chain was sequenced within a study of T cells in Graves' hyperthyroidism and ophthalmopathy. This clonotype has at least ten counts. Trimming at V came to 2 bases and at J to 6 bases, leaving 10 bases not matched to a gene. Germline V lookup: CDR1 DFQATT, CDR2 SNEGSKA (reference sequence). The CDR3 has 16 amino acids. TCR beta CDR3 regions were amplified from RNA transcripts. HTBI primers were the set used in a first-round RT-PCR of the TCR CDR3. TCRdb independently ran MiXCR on the multiplex PCR reads; one entry per CDR3 protein. The sample includes some 690,000 distinct CDR3 sequences, 17% of them seen just once.

The clonotype was recovered from a man aged 50 to 60 with Graves' hyperthyroidism. Sequenced input: blood. J is TRBJ2-1 and V is TRBV20-1, with 10 bases identical to TRBD2. CDR3 in DNA: TGCAGTGCTAGACCGGCTAGCGGGAGATATGTCAATGAGCAGTTCTTC. Translated, it gives CSARPASGRYVNEQFF.